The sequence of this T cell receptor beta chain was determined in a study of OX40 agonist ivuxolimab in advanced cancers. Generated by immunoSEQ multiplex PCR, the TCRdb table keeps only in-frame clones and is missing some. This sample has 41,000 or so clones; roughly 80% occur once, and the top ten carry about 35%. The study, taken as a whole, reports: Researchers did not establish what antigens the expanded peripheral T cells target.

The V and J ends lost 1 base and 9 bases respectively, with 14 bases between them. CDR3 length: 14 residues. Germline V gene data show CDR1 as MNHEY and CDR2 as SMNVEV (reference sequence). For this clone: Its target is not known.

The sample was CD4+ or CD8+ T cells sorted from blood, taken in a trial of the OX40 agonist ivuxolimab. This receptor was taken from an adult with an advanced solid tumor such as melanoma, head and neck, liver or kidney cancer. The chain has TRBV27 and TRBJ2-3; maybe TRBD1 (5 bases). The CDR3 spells CASSLFPGLGTQYF. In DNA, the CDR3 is TGTGCCAGCAGTTTATTCCCAGGGCTCGGAACGCAGTATTTT.